This TCR beta chain was found in a study of cytomegalovirus exposure and HLA in healthy donors (dated by TCRdb to the late 2010s). Looking at the study overall: An earlier analysis of several hundred of the donors reported approximately 300 Gb of sequence data and around 110 million unique TCR beta sequences obtained from around 170 million T cells. The study was designed to test whether signatures of past pathogen exposure could be identified by cataloging public T cell receptors. HLA typing covered class I and class II loci at four-digit resolution. In a later genetic analysis, genome-wide SNP genotypes for about 55% of the roughly 700 donors were used, and that subset was treated as a discovery cohort. A separate validation cohort of approximately 120 different subjects was used in addition to the approximately 670-subject first cohort. High-throughput TCR immunosequencing, statistical association of individual TCRs with disease status, and machine learning were combined to predict cytomegalovirus infection status. Every discovery cohort repertoire had been produced on one sequencing platform. In a later analysis, previously published TCR beta repertoires from roughly 710 donors were re-analyzed and high-resolution HLA genotyping was added so that TCR occurrence patterns could be studied. Donor age, sex, ethnicity and CMV serostatus were compiled together with the repertoire data. The genetic ancestry cluster associated with self-reported Caucasian donors included 70% to 85% of the 398 genotyped donors. In the later analysis, no new phenotypic data were used to find candidate immune exposures; instead, reliance was placed on TCR beta sequences and their occurrence across donors. Among 398 genotyped donors of the cohort, an average of around 250,000 unique TCR beta nucleotide sequences was sequenced per donor, of which about 20% were non-productive. A few DR-DQ haplotypes were handled as single units for association and clustering because linkage in the cohort was strong. Using immunosequencing, the study profiled T cell repertoires from 666 subjects and related those repertoires to cytomegalovirus serostatus. Roughly 300 gigabases of sequencing data and 75 million to 85 million unique TCR sequences made up an early release that covered several hundred HLA-typed donors. Typing coverage varied by locus: 629-630 donors for A, B, C, DRB1 and DQB1; under 550 for DQA1; over 600 for DPA1; roughly 470 for DPB1. An earlier analysis of approximately 580 of the donors used high-throughput TCR beta sequencing to judge whether each TCR beta V gene segment behaved as functional or pseudogenic.

Overall results and qualifications from the work: It was suggested by the authors that the approach could potentially be generalized to other disease states and immunological phenotypes. The classifier was reported to diagnose cytomegalovirus status with high specificity and sensitivity in both the original and validation cohorts. About 17 rarely observed V segments, including chromosome 9 orphons, were excluded from the earlier analysis of approximately 600 of the donors because counts were too low. A later analysis associated around 16,000 TCR beta sequences with specific HLA alleles at a false discovery rate of 0.05. The sequencing pipeline was judged likely to have produced a cluster of highly shared sequence variants as a technical artifact. A later analysis found that TCR association rates varied across HLA loci, with DRB1 alleles showing the most associated TCRs and HLA-C alleles the fewest. For the cohort, immune exposure information was limited to CMV serostatus. Because HLA typing was unavailable for some donors at each locus, only the typed subset was used in association tests. In a later analysis, most CMV-associated TCR beta chains were found to appear HLA-restricted, with HLA associations seemingly driven largely by CMV exposure. A few of the identified cytomegalovirus-associated TCR beta chains were confirmed in vitro to be specific for cytomegalovirus antigens. In an earlier analysis of approximately 590 of the donors, most TCR beta V segments appeared in productive rearrangements about 87% or about 30% of the time, broadly matching IMGT annotations. Compared with the approximately 700-donor mean, donors in an Asian-associated ancestry cluster had fewer N-insertions in productive TCRs, according to a later genetic analysis. A further reported finding was that TCR beta sequences accurately predicted the HLA-A and HLA-B alleles for most subjects in the first cohort. Linkage disequilibrium might explain the correlated functional status among segregating V segments, but an unknown experimental factor could not be excluded. In the study, some 160 TCR beta chains were listed as associated with cytomegalovirus. An association between a missense DCLRE1C variant and V-gene and J-gene trimming of TCR beta chains was found in a later genetic analysis and replicated in an independent cohort. Strong co-occurrence of HLA alleles, especially DR and DQ, made assigning TCR associations to individual alleles difficult. Several of the top co-occurrence clusters appeared to be linked to parvovirus B19, influenza, CMV and Epstein-Barr virus, according to a later analysis. The 87-base-pair reads could not distinguish some IMGT-functional V segments, including TRBV6-2 and TRBV6-3, so those segments were excluded. Sequencing depth was assumed to be roughly uniform across donors in the presence/absence analyses, though that assumption may not hold. In this cohort, only TCR beta chains were sequenced, and detectable features were limited by the absence of alpha or paired-chain data. Most TCR sequences were seen in very few donors, while some public TCRs were found in many individuals. A later analysis found that HLA-associated TCR beta chains were more clonally expanded and had lower generation probabilities than equally common non-associated chains.

This clone was seen a few times. No antigen is known for it. Base qualities are not recorded, but no much larger clone differs from it by a single base. The cohort comprised some 700 healthy bone marrow donors. Cohort members were all nominally healthy when sampled, although unrecorded immune exposures were likely present. The donor tested CMV seropositive and was one of the 289 seropositive cohort members. A peripheral blood sample was collected from each donor, and TCR beta sequencing was performed on peripheral blood mononuclear cells. Genomic DNA was extracted from the blood cell samples with the Qiagen DNeasy Blood Extraction Kit. The library was made by the immunoSEQ multiplex PCR assay. For the multiplex PCR, a mixture combining 60 forward primers for TCR Vbeta segments and 13 reverse primers for TCR Jbeta segments was used. A multiplex PCR assay on genomic DNA amplified the CDR3 region of rearranged TCR beta genes. The Illumina HiSeq System was used to sequence the amplified TCR beta libraries as 87-base-pair reads. Regarding the original processing steps: A later analysis tallied approximately 87 million unique TCR beta chains across the 666 repertoires, and around 12 million of those chains were shared by two or more donors. To remove PCR and sequencing errors, raw reads were error-corrected and collapsed into unique sequences using a nearest-neighbor algorithm that merged closely related sequences. Alignment of CDR3 sequences to IMGT reference sequences was used to assign V, D and J gene segments. For a sequence to be retained, at least a six-nucleotide match to both a V gene segment and a J gene segment was required. A rearrangement was called productive if the CDR3 had no stop codons and remained in frame with V and J, and every other rearrangement was called non-productive. CDR3 was defined by IMGT convention, running from the second conserved V-encoded cysteine to the conserved J-encoded phenylalanine. Sequences without an unambiguous match to a single V gene segment were excluded from the earlier analysis of approximately 600 of the donors. An earlier analysis of 500 to 700 of the donors classified V segments as functional when productive rearrangements were above 56.7% and as segregating when the standard deviation between donors was above 5%. A statistical classification framework was built for diagnosing cytomegalovirus status from the catalog of TCR beta chain sequences. A later analysis assigned V and J genes by comparing TCR nucleotide sequences with IMGT/GENE-DB human TR gene sequences. Using the TCRdist pipeline, a later analysis assigned CDR3 sequences along with most-parsimonious VDJ recombination scenarios. In a later analysis, every TCR beta chain was defined by the combination of its CDR3 amino acid sequence and its V-gene family, and reads without a unique V-gene family were dropped. As a way to deal with suspected cross-contamination and a sequencing artifact, a later analysis dropped nearly 600 nucleotide sequences that were highly shared and had low generation probability. In a later analysis, a clonal expansion index was calculated for each public chain from normalized within-repertoire ranks of inferred template counts. Generation probabilities in a later analysis came from a VDJ recombination model fitted to out-of-frame rearrangements, and those results were checked against IGoR. In a later analysis, hypergeometric tests were used to score TCR-TCR, TCR-HLA and TCR-CMV co-occurrence, with a repertoire-size bias correction applied to TCR pairs. To estimate false discovery rates, a later analysis permuted the HLA or CMV assignments 20 times. In a later analysis, co-occurring TCRs were grouped using DBSCAN, with TCRdist sequence similarity added in when clustering inside HLA-allele-positive subsets. For co-occurrence clustering, repertoires with fewer than 30,000 or more than 120,000 public chains were excluded, along with 5 or 6 repertoires with anomalous nucleotide sharing. TCRdb took this table from immuneACCESS and kept in-frame rearrangements with V and J called. Such tables lack part of the clones; where checked against another copy, unresolved V genes explain under half of the gap, and the rest is unexplained. The V and J calls and clone size were taken over from that table, and D and trimming were inferred from the DNA. The sample table shows approximately 190,000 clones, and about an eighth are seen once. The ten biggest clones cover approximately 7.8% of the sample.

Sequences LGHNA (CDR1) and YNFKEQ (CDR2) are obtained from the germline V gene. V drops 0 bases and J drops 0 bases, leaving 9 bases in between. The CDR3 measures 16 amino acids from cysteine to phenylalanine. The DNA shown is the 48-base CDR3, in frame from base 1. The sequence joins TRBV4-2 to TRBJ2-4; 5 matching bases give a weak D call of TRBD2. The sequenced sample was PBMCs. This TCR came from a man in his forties or fifties in good health and CMV-seropositive. The CDR3 loop reads CASSQDRGVAKNIQYF. In nucleotides, the sequence is TGTGCCAGCAGCCAAGATCGGGGAGTAGCCAAAAACATTCAGTACTTC.